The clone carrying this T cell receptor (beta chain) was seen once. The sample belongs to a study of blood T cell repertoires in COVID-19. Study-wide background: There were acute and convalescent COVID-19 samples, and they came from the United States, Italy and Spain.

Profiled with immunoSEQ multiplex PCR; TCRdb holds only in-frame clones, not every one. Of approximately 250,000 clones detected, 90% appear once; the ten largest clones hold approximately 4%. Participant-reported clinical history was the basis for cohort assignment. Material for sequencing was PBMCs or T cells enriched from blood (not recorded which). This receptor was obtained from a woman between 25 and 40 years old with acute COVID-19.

The CDR3 region is CASSLDGTSGRSGANVLTF. DNA of the CDR3: TGTGCCAGCAGCTTAGATGGGACTAGCGGACGCTCTGGGGCCAACGTCCTGACTTTC. This rearrangement joins TRBV7-9 to TRBJ2-6; TRBD2 matches 11 bases. CDR1 SEHNR and CDR2 FQNEAQ come from the germline V gene (reference sequence). The CDR3 runs to 19 residues. V was clipped by 1 base and J by 0 bases; unmatched bases: 5.